This T cell receptor (beta chain) was profiled in a study of cytomegalovirus exposure and HLA in healthy donors. This clone has more than one count but fewer than ten. Unrecorded immune exposure was likely among donors, who were nominally healthy when sampled. Researchers ran the PCR with 60 Vbeta and 13 Jbeta primers. Sequencing was performed with immunoSEQ multiplex PCR; in TCRdb, only in-frame clones are kept and a portion is missing. Among tens of thousands of clones listed, around 69% were seen once. The receptor was isolated from a man aged 25-45 years in good health and CMV-seronegative. Sequencing was performed on PBMCs.

The CDR3 sequence is CASSEPGLAVGTQYF. The CDR3 coding sequence is TGTGCCAGCAGTGAACCGGGACTAGCTGTAGGTACGCAGTATTTT. The chain joins TRBV6-1 to TRBJ2-3; 9 bases map to TRBD2. The CDR3 spans 15 residues. Germline-derived CDR1 and CDR2 are MNHNS and SASEGT. Losses at the gene ends were 2 bases for V and 8 bases for J; bases not matched to a gene: 8.